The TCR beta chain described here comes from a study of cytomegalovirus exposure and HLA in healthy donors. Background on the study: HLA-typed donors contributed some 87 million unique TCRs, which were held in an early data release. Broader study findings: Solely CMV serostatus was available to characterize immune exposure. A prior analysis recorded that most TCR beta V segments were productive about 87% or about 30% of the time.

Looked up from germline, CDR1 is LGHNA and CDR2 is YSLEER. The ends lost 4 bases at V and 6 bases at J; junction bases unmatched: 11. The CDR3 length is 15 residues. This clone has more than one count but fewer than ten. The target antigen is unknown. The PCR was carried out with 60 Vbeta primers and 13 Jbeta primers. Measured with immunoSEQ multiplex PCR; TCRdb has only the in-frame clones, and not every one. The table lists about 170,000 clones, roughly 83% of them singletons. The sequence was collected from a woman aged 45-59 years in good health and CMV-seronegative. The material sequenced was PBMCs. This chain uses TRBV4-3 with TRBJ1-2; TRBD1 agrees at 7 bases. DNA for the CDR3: TGCGCCAGCAGCCGGGGGGACAGAGGTCGTGATGGCTACACCTTC. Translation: CASSRGDRGRDGYTF.